This T cell receptor (beta chain) stems from a study of cytomegalovirus exposure and HLA in healthy donors. 13 Jbeta primers and 60 Vbeta primers were used for the PCR. Using immunoSEQ multiplex PCR, the repertoire was profiled, and TCRdb retains in-frame clones only, with some absent. Recorded for this sample: 35,000 to 50,000 clones. Comment on this clone: Mismatch with germline at one junction end may stem from a read error.

This TCR came from a woman aged 30 to 39 in good health and CMV-seropositive. The sequenced material came from PBMCs.

CDR3 nucleotides: TGTGCCAGCTCCCCACAGGGGAACGCCGGGGAGCTGTTTTTT. This encodes CASSPQGNAGELFF. This chain links TRBV18 with TRBJ2-2, with 7 bases identical to TRBD1. The CDR3 runs 14 residues. From germline, CDR1 is KGHSH and CDR2 LQKENI.